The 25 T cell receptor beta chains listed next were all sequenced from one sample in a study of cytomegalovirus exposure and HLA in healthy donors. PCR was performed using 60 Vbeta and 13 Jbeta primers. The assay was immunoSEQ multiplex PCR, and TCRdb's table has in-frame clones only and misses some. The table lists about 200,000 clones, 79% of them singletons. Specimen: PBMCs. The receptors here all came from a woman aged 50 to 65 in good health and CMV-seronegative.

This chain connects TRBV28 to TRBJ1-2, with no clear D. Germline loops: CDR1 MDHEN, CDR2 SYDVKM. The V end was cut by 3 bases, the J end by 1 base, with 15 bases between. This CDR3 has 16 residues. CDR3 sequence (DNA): TGTGCCAGCAGTTTTTCTATGGAGAGGCTTAACTATGGCTACACCTTC. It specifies CASSFSMERLNYGYTF.

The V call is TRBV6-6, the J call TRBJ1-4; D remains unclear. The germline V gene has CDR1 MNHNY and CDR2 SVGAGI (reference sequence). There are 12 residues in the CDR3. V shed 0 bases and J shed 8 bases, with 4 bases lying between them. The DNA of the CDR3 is TGTGCCAGCAGTTACTCGAGAGAAAAACTGTTTTTT. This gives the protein CASSYSREKLFF.

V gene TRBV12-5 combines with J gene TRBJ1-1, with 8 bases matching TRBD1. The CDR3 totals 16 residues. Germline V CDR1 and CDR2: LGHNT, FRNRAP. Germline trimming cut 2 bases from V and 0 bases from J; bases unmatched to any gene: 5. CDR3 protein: CASGLTRTGMNTEAFF. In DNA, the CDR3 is TGTGCTAGTGGTTTGACCCGGACAGGGATGAACACTGAAGCTTTCTTT.

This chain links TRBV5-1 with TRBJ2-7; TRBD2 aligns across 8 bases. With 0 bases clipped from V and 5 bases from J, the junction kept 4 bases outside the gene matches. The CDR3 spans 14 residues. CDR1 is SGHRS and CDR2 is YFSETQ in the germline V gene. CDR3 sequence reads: CASSLGTSTDEQYF. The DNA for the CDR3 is TGCGCCAGCAGCTTGGGGACTAGCACCGACGAGCAGTACTTC.

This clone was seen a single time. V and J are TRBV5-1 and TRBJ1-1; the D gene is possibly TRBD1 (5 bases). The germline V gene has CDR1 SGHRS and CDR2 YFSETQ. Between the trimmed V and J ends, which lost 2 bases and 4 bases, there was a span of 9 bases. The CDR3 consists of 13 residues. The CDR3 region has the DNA TGCGCCAGCAGCTTTGGGGGGTTCACTGAAGCTTTCTTT. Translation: CASSFGGFTEAFF.

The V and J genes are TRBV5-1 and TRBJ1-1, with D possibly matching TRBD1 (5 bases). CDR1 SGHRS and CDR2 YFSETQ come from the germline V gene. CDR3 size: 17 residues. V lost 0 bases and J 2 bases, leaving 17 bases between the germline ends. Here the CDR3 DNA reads TGCGCCAGCAGCTTGGAAGGGCAGGGACTACAAAACACTGAAGCTTTCTTT. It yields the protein CASSLEGQGLQNTEAFF. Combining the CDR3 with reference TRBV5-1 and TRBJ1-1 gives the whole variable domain KAGVTQTPRYLIKTRGQQVTLSCSPISGHRSVSWYQQTPGQGLQFLFEYFSETQRNKGNFPGRFSGRQFSNSRSEMNVSTLELGDSALYLCASSLEGQGLQNTEAFFGQGTRLTVV.

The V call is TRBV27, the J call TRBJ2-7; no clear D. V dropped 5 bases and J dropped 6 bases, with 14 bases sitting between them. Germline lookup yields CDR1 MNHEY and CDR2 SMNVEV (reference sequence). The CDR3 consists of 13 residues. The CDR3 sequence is CASSLSLTGEQYF. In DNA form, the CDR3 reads TGTGCCAGCAGTCTGTCTCTCACGGGCGAGCAGTACTTC.

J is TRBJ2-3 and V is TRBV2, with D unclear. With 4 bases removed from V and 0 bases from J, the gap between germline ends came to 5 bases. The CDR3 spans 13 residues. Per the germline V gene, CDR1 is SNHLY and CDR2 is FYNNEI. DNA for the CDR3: TGTGCCAGCAGTGGACAAAGCACAGATACGCAGTATTTT. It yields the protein CASSGQSTDTQYF.

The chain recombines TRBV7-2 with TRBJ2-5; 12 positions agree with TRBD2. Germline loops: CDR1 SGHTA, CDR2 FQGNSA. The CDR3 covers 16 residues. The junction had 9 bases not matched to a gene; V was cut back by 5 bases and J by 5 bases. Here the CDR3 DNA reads TGTGCCAGCAGCCAACAACGACTAGCGGGAGTGGAGACCCAGTACTTC. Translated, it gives CASSQQRLAGVETQYF.

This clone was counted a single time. CDR3 coding DNA: TGTGCCAGCAGACCCGGGACTAGCGGATACAATGAGCAGTTCTTC. It translates to CASRPGTSGYNEQFF. The V call is TRBV7-2, the J call TRBJ2-1; 11 positions agree with TRBD2. After removal of 6 bases from V and 4 bases from J, the junction contained 5 bases not matched to a gene. The CDR3 contains 15 residues. Germline CDR1 reads SGHTA; CDR2 reads FQGNSA. The full variable domain, completed using reference TRBV7-2 and TRBJ2-1, is GAGVSQSPSNKVTEKGKDVELRCDPISGHTALYWYRQSLGQGLEFLIYFQGNSAPDKSGLPSDRFSAERTGGSVSTLTIQRTQQEDSAVYLCASRPGTSGYNEQFFGPGTRLTVL.

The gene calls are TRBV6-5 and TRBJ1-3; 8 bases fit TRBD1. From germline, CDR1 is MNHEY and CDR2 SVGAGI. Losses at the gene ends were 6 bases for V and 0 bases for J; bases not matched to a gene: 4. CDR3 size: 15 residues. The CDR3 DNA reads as TGTGCCAGCAGCAACACAGGGGGCTCTGGAAACACCATATATTTT. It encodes CASSNTGGSGNTIYF.

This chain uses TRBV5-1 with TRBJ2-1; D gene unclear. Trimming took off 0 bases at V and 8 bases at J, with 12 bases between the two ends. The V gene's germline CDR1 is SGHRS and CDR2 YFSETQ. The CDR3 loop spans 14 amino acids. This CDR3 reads CASSLGPTEDEQFF. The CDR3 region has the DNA TGCGCCAGCAGCTTGGGGCCGACTGAGGATGAGCAGTTCTTC. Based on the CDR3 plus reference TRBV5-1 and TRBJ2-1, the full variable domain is KAGVTQTPRYLIKTRGQQVTLSCSPISGHRSVSWYQQTPGQGLQFLFEYFSETQRNKGNFPGRFSGRQFSNSRSEMNVSTLELGDSALYLCASSLGPTEDEQFFGPGTRLTVL.

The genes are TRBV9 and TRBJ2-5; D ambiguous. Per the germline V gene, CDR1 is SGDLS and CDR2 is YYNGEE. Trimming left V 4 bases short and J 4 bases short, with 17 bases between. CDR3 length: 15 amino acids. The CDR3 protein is CASSPGAELGETQYF. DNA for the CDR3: TGTGCCAGCAGCCCCGGAGCCGAGTTGGGAGAGACCCAGTACTTC. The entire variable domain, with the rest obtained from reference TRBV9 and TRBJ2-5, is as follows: DSGVTQTPKHLITATGQRVTLRCSPRSGDLSVYWYQQSLDQGLQFLIQYYNGEERAKGNILERFSAQQFPDLHSELNLSSLELGDSALYFCASSPGAELGETQYFGPGTRLLVL.

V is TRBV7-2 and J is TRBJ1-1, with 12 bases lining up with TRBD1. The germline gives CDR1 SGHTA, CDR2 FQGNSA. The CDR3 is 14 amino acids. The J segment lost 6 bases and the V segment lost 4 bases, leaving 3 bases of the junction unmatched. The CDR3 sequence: CASSSGQGAPEAFF. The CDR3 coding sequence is TGTGCCAGCAGCTCGGGACAGGGGGCCCCTGAAGCTTTCTTT.

DNA of the CDR3: TGTGCCAGCAGGTCTAGCGGGAGGAGTTACAATGAGCAGTTCTTC. Its translation: CASRSSGRSYNEQFF. The V gene is TRBV7-2, the J gene TRBJ2-1; 11 nucleotides agree with TRBD2. Trimming took 6 bases from V and 4 from J; bases not matched to a gene: 5. This CDR3 has 15 residues. CDR1 is SGHTA and CDR2 is FQGNSA in the germline V gene.

The CDR3 loop is CASSPRTNYGYTF. CDR3 nucleotides: TGTGCCAGCAGCCCTAGAACTAACTATGGCTACACCTTC. J is TRBJ1-2 and V is TRBV7-9; D gene ambiguous. The germline CDR1 and CDR2 sequences are SEHNR and FQNEAQ (reference sequence). V dropped 5 bases and J dropped 0 bases, with 7 bases sitting between them. This CDR3 is 13 amino acids long.

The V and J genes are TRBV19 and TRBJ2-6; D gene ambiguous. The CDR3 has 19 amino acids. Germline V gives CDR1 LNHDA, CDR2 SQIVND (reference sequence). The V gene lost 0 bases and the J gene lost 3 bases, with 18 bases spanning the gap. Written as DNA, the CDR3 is TGTGCCAGTAGTATAGAGAGGCACGGCCGAGGCTTTGGGGCCAACGTCCTGACTTTC. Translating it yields CASSIERHGRGFGANVLTF.

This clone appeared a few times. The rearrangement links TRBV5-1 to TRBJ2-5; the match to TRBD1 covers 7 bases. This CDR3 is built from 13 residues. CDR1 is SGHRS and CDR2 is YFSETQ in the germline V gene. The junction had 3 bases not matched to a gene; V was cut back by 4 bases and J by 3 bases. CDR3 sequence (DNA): TGCGCCAGCAGCCCCGACAGGGAAGAGACCCAGTACTTC. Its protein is CASSPDREETQYF.

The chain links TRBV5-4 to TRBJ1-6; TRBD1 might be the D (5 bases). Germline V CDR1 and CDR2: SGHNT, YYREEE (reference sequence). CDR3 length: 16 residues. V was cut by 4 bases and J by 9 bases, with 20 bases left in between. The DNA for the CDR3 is TGTGCCAGCAGCCTAGATGGGGCAATTAGGCGTTCACCCCTCCACTTT. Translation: CASSLDGAIRRSPLHF.

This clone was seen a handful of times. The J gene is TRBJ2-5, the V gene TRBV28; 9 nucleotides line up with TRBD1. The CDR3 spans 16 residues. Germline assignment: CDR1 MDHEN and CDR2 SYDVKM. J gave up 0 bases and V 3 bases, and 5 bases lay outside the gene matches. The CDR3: CASSFFGQGNQETQYF. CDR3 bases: TGTGCCAGCAGTTTTTTCGGACAGGGGAACCAAGAGACCCAGTACTTC.

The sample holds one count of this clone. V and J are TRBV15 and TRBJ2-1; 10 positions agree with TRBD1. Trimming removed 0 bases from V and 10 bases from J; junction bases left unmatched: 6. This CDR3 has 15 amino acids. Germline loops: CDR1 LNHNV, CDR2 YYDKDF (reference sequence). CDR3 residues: CATSRDRGQGKEQFF. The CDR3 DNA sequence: TGTGCCACCAGCAGAGATAGGGGACAGGGGAAGGAGCAGTTCTTC.

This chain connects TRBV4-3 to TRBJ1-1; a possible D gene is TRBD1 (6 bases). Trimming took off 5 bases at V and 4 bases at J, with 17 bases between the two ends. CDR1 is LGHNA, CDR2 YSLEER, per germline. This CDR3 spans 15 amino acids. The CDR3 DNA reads TGCGCCAGCAGCACTAGAGGACAGCTTATCACTGAAGCTTTCTTT. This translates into CASSTRGQLITEAFF.

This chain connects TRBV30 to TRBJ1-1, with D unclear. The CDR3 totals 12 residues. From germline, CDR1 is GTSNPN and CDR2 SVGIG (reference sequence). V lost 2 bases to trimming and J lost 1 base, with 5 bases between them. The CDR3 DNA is TGTGCCTGGAGTCAGGAGAACACTGAAGCTTTCTTT. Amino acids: CAWSQENTEAFF.

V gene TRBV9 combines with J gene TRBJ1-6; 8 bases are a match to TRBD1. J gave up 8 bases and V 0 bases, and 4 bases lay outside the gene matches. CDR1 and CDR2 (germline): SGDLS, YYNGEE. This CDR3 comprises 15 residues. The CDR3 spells CASSVATGGDSPLHF. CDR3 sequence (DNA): TGTGCCAGCAGCGTAGCTACAGGGGGGGATTCACCCCTCCACTTT. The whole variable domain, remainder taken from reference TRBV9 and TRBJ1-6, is DSGVTQTPKHLITATGQRVTLRCSPRSGDLSVYWYQQSLDQGLQFLIQYYNGEERAKGNILERFSAQQFPDLHSELNLSSLELGDSALYFCASSVATGGDSPLHFGNGTRLTVT.

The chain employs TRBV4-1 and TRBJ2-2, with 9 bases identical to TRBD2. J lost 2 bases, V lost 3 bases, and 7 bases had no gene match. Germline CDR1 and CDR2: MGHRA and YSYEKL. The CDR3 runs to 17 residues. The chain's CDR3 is CASSHLAGFTNTGELFF. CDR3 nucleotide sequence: TGCGCCAGCAGCCATCTAGCGGGATTTACCAACACCGGGGAGCTGTTTTTT.